This T cell receptor beta chain was found in a study of T cell changes during pregnancy in multiple sclerosis. The CDR3 contains 14 residues. Trimming stripped 3 bases from V and 8 bases from J, with 16 bases between. The germline gives CDR1 LNHDA, CDR2 SQIVND (reference sequence). Using immunoSEQ multiplex PCR, the repertoire was profiled, and TCRdb retains in-frame clones only, with some absent. The data contain nearly 80,000 clones, roughly nine tenths of them seen just once; the ten biggest clones take up approximately 0.2%. The specimen comprised CD4+ T cells from peripheral blood mononuclear cells, sampled before pregnancy. The sequence was obtained from a female donor with multiple sclerosis, enrolled in a pregnancy study. The rearrangement uses TRBV19 and TRBJ1-2; no firm D call. CDR3 coding DNA: TGTGCCAGTAGTATTTCCAGGAGGGAATTGGGCTACACCTTC. Translation gives CASSISRRELGYTF.